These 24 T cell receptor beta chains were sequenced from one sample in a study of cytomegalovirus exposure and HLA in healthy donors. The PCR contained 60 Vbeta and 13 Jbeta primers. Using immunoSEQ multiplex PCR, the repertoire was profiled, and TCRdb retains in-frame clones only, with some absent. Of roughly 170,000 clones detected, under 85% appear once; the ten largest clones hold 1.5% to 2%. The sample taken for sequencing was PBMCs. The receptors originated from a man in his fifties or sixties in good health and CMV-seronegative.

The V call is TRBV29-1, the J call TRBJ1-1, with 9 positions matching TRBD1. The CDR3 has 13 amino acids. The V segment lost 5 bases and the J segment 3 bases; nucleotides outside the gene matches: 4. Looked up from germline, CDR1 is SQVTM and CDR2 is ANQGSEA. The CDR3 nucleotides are TGCAGCGTTCGTACAGGGGGCTACACTGAAGCTTTCTTT. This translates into CSVRTGGYTEAFF. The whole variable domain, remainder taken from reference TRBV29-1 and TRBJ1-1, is SAVISQKPSRDICQRGTSLTIQCQVDSQVTMMFWYRQQPGQSLTLIATANQGSEATYESGFVIDKFPISRPNLTFSTLTVSNMSPEDSSIYLCSVRTGGYTEAFFGQGTRLTVV.

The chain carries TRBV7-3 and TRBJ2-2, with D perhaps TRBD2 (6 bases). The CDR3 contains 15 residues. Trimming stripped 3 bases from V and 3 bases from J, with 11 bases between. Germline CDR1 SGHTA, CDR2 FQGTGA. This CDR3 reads CASSLGGRYTGELFF. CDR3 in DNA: TGTGCCAGCAGCTTGGGGGGACGATACACCGGGGAGCTGTTTTTT.

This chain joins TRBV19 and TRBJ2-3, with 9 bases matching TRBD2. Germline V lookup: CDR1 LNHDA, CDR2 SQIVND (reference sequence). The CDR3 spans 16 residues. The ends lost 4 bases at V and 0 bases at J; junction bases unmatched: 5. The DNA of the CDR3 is TGTGCCAGTAGTAGGGAGCGGGGGGCAAGCACAGATACGCAGTATTTT. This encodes CASSRERGASTDTQYF.

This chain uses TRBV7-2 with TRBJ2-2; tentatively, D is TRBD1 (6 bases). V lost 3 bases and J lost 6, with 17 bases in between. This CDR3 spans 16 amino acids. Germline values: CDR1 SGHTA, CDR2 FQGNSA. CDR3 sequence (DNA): TGTGCCAGCAGCTTCGCGTGGCAGGGGTGGGCCGGGGAGCTGTTTTTT. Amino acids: CASSFAWQGWAGELFF.

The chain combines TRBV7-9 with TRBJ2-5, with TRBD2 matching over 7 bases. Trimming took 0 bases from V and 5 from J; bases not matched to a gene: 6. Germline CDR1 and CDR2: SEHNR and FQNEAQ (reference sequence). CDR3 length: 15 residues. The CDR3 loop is CASSLAAAGGETQYF. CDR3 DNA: TGTGCCAGCAGCTTAGCGGCAGCCGGGGGGGAGACCCAGTACTTC. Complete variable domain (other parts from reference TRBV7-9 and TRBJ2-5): DTGVSQNPRHKITKRGQNVTFRCDPISEHNRLYWYRQTLGQGPEFLTYFQNEAQLEKSRLLSDRFSAERPKGSFSTLEIQRTEQGDSAMYLCASSLAAAGGETQYFGPGTRLLVL.

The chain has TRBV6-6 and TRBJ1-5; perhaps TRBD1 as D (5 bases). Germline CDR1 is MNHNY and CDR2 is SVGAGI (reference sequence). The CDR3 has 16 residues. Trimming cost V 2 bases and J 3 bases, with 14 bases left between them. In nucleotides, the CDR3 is TGTGCCAGCAGTTACGTCACGACAGCAAACAATCAGCCCCAGCATTTT. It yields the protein CASSYVTTANNQPQHF.

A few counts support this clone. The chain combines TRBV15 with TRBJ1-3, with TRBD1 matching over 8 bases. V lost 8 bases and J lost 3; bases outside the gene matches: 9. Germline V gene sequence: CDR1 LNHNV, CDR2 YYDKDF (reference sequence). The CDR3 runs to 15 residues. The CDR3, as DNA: TGTGCCACCGCCGCCGACAGGGGCAATGGAAACACCATATATTTT. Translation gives CATAADRGNGNTIYF.

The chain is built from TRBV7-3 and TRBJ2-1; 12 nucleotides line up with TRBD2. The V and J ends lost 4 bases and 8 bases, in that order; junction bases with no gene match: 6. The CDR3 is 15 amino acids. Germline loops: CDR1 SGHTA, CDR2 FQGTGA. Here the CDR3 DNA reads TGTGCCAGCAGCTCTAGCGGGGGGGCCTCGTATGAGCAGTTCTTC. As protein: CASSSSGGASYEQFF.

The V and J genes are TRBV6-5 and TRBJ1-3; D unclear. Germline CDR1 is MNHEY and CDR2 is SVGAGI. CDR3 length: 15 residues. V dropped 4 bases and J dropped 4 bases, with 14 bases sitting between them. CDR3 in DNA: TGTGCCAGCAGTTCCGTCCAAAACTCGGGAAACACCATATATTTT. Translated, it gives CASSSVQNSGNTIYF.

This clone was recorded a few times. The CDR3 sequence is CASSYDRANTEAFF. CDR3 in DNA: TGTGCCAGCAGTTATGACAGAGCGAACACTGAAGCTTTCTTT. This chain links TRBV6-6 with TRBJ1-1; maybe TRBD1 (5 bases). The V and J ends lost 3 bases and 1 base respectively, with 9 bases between them. The germline V gene encodes CDR1 MNHNY and CDR2 SVGAGI (reference sequence). The CDR3 has 14 residues.

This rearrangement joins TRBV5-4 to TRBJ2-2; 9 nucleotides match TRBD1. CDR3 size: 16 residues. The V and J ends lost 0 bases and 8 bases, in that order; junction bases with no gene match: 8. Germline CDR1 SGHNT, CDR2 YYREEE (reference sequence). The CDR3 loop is CASSLAGTGLTGELFF. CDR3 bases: TGTGCCAGCAGCTTGGCCGGGACAGGGCTGACGGGGGAGCTGTTTTTT.

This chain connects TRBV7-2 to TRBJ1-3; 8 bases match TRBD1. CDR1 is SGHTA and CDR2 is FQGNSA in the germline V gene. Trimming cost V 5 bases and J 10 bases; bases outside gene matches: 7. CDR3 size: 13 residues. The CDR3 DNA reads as TGTGCCAGCAGCCCTACGGGACAGGCAACCATATATTTT. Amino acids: CASSPTGQATIYF.

CDR3 nucleotide sequence: TGTGCCATCAGTGAGTCGGGAGATGAGCAGTTCTTC. It codes for CAISESGDEQFF. V and J are TRBV10-3 and TRBJ2-1, with D possibly TRBD2 on 5 matching bases. The CDR3 consists of 12 residues. The V and J ends lost 0 bases and 8 bases respectively, with 5 bases between them. CDR1 ENHRY and CDR2 SYGVKD come from the germline V gene.

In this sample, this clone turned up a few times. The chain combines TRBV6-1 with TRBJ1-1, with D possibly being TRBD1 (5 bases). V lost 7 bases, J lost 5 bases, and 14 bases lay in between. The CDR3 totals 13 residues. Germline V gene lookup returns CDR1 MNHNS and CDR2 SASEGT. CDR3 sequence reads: CASTTGRGTEAFF. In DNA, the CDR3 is TGTGCCAGCACCACGGGGAGGGGAACTGAAGCTTTCTTT.

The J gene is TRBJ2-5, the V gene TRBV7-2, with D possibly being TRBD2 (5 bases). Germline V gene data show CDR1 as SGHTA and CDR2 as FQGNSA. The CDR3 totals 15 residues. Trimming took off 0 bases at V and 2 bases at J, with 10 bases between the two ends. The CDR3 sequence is CASSLARGRQETQYF. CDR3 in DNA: TGTGCCAGCAGCTTAGCCCGAGGGCGACAAGAGACCCAGTACTTC.

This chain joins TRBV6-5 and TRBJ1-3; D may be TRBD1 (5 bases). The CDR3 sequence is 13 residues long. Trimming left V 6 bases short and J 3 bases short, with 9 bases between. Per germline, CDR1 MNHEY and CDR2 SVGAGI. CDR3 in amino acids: CASRQGGGNTIYF. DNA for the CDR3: TGTGCCAGCAGGCAGGGTGGTGGAAACACCATATATTTT.

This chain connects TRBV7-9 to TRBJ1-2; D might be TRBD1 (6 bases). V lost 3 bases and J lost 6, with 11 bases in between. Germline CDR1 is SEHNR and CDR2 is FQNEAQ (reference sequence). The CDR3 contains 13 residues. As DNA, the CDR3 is TGTGCCAGCAGCTTTAGGGACATCCATGGCTACACCTTC. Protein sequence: CASSFRDIHGYTF.

The CDR3 bases are TGTGCCAGCAGTTACTCGGGGGGTCCCCAGCATTTT. Translated, it gives CASSYSGGPQHF. V usage is TRBV6-5 and J usage is TRBJ1-5; D possibly corresponds to TRBD1 (5 bases). This CDR3 comprises 12 residues. From germline, CDR1 is MNHEY and CDR2 SVGAGI. The V end was cut by 0 bases, the J end by 10 bases, with 7 bases between.

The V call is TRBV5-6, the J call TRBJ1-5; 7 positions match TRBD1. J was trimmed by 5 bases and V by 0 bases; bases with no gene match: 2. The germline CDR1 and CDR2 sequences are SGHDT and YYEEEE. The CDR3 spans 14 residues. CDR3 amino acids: CASSLGQGHQPQHF. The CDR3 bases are TGTGCCAGCAGCTTGGGACAGGGTCATCAGCCCCAGCATTTT.

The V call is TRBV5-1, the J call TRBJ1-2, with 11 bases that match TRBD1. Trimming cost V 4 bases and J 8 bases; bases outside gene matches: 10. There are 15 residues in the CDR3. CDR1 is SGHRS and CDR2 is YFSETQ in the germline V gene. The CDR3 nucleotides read TGCGCCAGCAGCCCTGACGGACAGGGGGCTAGGGGCTACACCTTC. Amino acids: CASSPDGQGARGYTF.

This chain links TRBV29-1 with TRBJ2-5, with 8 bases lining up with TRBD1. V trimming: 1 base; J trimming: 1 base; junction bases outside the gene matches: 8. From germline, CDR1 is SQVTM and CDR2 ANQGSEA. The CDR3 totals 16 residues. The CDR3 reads CSVEGDDRGLQETQYF. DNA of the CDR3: TGCAGCGTTGAAGGGGATGACAGGGGCCTCCAAGAGACCCAGTACTTC.

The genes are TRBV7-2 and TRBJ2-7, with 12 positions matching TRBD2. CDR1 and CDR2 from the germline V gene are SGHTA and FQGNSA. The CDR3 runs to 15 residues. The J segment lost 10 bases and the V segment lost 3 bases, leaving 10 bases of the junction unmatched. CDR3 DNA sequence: TGTGCCAGCAGCTTCAATCTAGCGGGAGGGGGCGGTCAGTACTTC. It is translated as CASSFNLAGGGGQYF. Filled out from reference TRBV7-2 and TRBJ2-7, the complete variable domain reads GAGVSQSPSNKVTEKGKDVELRCDPISGHTALYWYRQSLGQGLEFLIYFQGNSAPDKSGLPSDRFSAERTGGSVSTLTIQRTQQEDSAVYLCASSFNLAGGGGQYFGPGTRLTVT.

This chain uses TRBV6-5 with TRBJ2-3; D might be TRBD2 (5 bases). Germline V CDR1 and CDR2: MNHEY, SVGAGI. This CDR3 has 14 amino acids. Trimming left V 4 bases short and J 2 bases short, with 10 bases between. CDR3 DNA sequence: TGTGCCAGCAGTTGGAGGAGCCACACAGATACGCAGTATTTT. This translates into CASSWRSHTDTQYF.

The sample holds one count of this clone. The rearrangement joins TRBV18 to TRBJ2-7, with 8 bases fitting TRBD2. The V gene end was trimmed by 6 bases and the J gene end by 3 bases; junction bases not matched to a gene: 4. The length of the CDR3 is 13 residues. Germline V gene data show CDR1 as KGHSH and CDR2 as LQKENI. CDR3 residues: CASSRGGYYEQYF. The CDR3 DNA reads TGTGCCAGCTCCCGCGGGGGGTACTACGAGCAGTACTTC.